The rows below give T cell receptor beta chains drawn from one sample of a study of blood T cell repertoires in COVID-19. Here immunoSEQ multiplex PCR was the method, and the copy in TCRdb shows in-frame clones only, minus some. Of approximately 99,000 clones listed, just over 70% were seen once; the top ten hold 1.5% to 2%. Material for sequencing was peripheral blood. Every receptor here comes from a woman between 40 and 50 years old with acute or convalescent COVID-19. Both conserved end residues are part of each CDR3. A D gene is named only where the DNA matches it firmly. Clone size is given for some rows only: seen once, a few or many times, or a class if the clone is expanded.

j_gene: TRBJ1-4; abundance: few; d_gene: -; len: 12; v_gene: TRBV21-1; CDR3nt: TGTGCCAGCACTCGGAGGGATGAAAAACTGTTTTTT; CDR3aa: CASTRRDEKLFF
j_gene: TRBJ1-1; abundance: many; d_gene: -; len: 15; v_gene: TRBV7-8; CDR3nt: TGTGCCAGCAGCTTTGCAATCCTGCCGGGCACTGAAGCTTTCTTT; CDR3aa: CASSFAILPGTEAFF
j_gene: TRBJ1-1; abundance: few; d_gene: -; len: 17; v_gene: TRBV18; CDR3nt: TGTGCCAGCTCACCGAACCAGTACGGTCAGGGAGGAACTGAAGCTTTCTTT; CDR3aa: CASSPNQYGQGGTEAFF
j_gene: TRBJ1-5; abundance: -; d_gene: -; len: 13; v_gene: TRBV2; CDR3nt: TGTGCCAGCAGTGAAGGGTTAGATCAGCCCCAGCATTTT; CDR3aa: CASSEGLDQPQHF
j_gene: TRBJ2-5; abundance: -; d_gene: -; len: 16; v_gene: TRBV7-6; CDR3nt: TGTGCCAGCAGCTTAGAGGTGGGAGGCTCGAGAGAGACCCAGTACTTC; CDR3aa: CASSLEVGGSRETQYF
j_gene: TRBJ2-7; abundance: -; d_gene: -; len: 14; v_gene: TRBV5-6; CDR3nt: TGTGCCAGCAGCTTTTGGGGGGGCGTATACGAGCAGTACTTC; CDR3aa: CASSFWGGVYEQYF
j_gene: TRBJ1-6; abundance: many; d_gene: -; len: 12; v_gene: TRBV7-2; CDR3nt: TGTGCCAGCAGCATTACTGACAGGCTCCTCCACTTT; CDR3aa: CASSITDRLLHF
j_gene: TRBJ2-5; abundance: -; d_gene: -; len: 13; v_gene: TRBV7-9; CDR3nt: TGTGCCAGCAGCTTTGGGGCAGGGGAGACCCAGTACTTC; CDR3aa: CASSFGAGETQYF
j_gene: TRBJ2-7; abundance: -; d_gene: -; len: 13; v_gene: TRBV6-5; CDR3nt: TGTGCCAGCAAGAAAACAGGGATCGGCGAGCAGTACTTC; CDR3aa: CASKKTGIGEQYF
j_gene: TRBJ1-2; abundance: few; d_gene: TRBD1; len: 13; v_gene: TRBV5-4; CDR3nt: TGTGCCAGCAGCTTGTCAGGGGGCGGTGGCTACACCTTC; CDR3aa: CASSLSGGGGYTF
j_gene: TRBJ2-1; abundance: -; d_gene: -; len: 12; v_gene: TRBV6-5; CDR3nt: TGTGCCAGCAGTTTACAAGACAATGAGCAGTTCTTC; CDR3aa: CASSLQDNEQFF
j_gene: TRBJ2-3; abundance: -; d_gene: TRBD2; len: 14; v_gene: TRBV10-3; CDR3nt: TGTGCCATCAAGACTAGCGGGGAATTAGATACGCAGTATTTT; CDR3aa: CAIKTSGELDTQYF
j_gene: TRBJ2-2; abundance: -; d_gene: TRBD1; len: 15; v_gene: TRBV5-4; CDR3nt: TGTGCCAGCAGCCACGACAGGGGACAGACCGGGGAGCTGTTTTTT; CDR3aa: CASSHDRGQTGELFF
j_gene: TRBJ1-2; abundance: -; d_gene: TRBD1; len: 12; v_gene: TRBV29-1; CDR3nt: TGCAGCGCCGCGGGACAGGGGGGTGGCTACACCTTC; CDR3aa: CSAAGQGGGYTF
j_gene: TRBJ2-1; abundance: -; d_gene: -; len: 15; v_gene: TRBV9; CDR3nt: TGTGCCAGCACCCCGTCTTCCGTTACCTACAATGAGCAGTTCTTC; CDR3aa: CASTPSSVTYNEQFF
j_gene: TRBJ2-3; abundance: once; d_gene: -; len: 14; v_gene: TRBV6-5; CDR3nt: TGTGCCACCACAGGGACGTTGGCAAAAGATACGCAGTATTTT; CDR3aa: CATTGTLAKDTQYF
j_gene: TRBJ1-1; abundance: -; d_gene: -; len: 14; v_gene: TRBV7-9; CDR3nt: TGTGCCAGCAGCTTAAGGACAGAGAACACTGAAGCTTTCTTT; CDR3aa: CASSLRTENTEAFF
j_gene: TRBJ2-2; abundance: -; d_gene: -; len: 13; v_gene: TRBV28; CDR3nt: TGTGCCAGCAGTAGGGAGTTTACCGGGGAGCTGTTTTTT; CDR3aa: CASSREFTGELFF
j_gene: TRBJ2-3; abundance: -; d_gene: -; len: 14; v_gene: TRBV29-1; CDR3nt: TGCAGCGTAAAAGGGCAGGGTGGCACAGATACGCAGTATTTT; CDR3aa: CSVKGQGGTDTQYF
j_gene: TRBJ2-7; abundance: -; d_gene: TRBD1; len: 13; v_gene: TRBV2; CDR3nt: TGTGCCAGCAGCCGTCGGGACAGGGATGAGCAGTACTTC; CDR3aa: CASSRRDRDEQYF
j_gene: TRBJ2-1; abundance: -; d_gene: TRBD2; len: 17; v_gene: TRBV3-1/TRBV3-2; CDR3nt: TGTGCCAGCAGCCAAGATCTCGGGACTAGAGATCACAATGAGCAGTTCTTC; CDR3aa: CASSQDLGTRDHNEQFF
j_gene: TRBJ1-5; abundance: -; d_gene: -; len: 15; v_gene: TRBV10-3; CDR3nt: TGTGCCATCAGCCCAGGCGGGGATAGCAATCAGCCCCAGCATTTT; CDR3aa: CAISPGGDSNQPQHF
j_gene: TRBJ2-7; abundance: many; d_gene: TRBD1; len: 13; v_gene: TRBV6-5; CDR3nt: TGTGCCAGCAGTACCGGGACAGGGTTGGAGCAGTACTTC; CDR3aa: CASSTGTGLEQYF
j_gene: TRBJ2-1; abundance: few; d_gene: -; len: 16; v_gene: TRBV6-6; CDR3nt: TGTGCCAGCAGCCCTACGACGGGGAGGCCTAACAATGAGCAGTTCTTC; CDR3aa: CASSPTTGRPNNEQFF
j_gene: TRBJ1-5; abundance: -; d_gene: -; len: 13; v_gene: TRBV29-1; CDR3nt: TGCAGCGTTGCACAGAATAGCAATCAGCCCCAGCATTTT; CDR3aa: CSVAQNSNQPQHF
j_gene: TRBJ1-5; abundance: -; d_gene: TRBD1; len: 15; v_gene: TRBV19; CDR3nt: TGTGCCAGTAGTATAGCAGGGGGCGGGAATCAGCCCCAGCATTTT; CDR3aa: CASSIAGGGNQPQHF
j_gene: TRBJ1-2; abundance: -; d_gene: TRBD1; len: 15; v_gene: TRBV19; CDR3nt: TGTGCCAGTTCCCCAGGGGGCCCTTTCGTATCTGGCTACACCTTC; CDR3aa: CASSPGGPFVSGYTF
j_gene: TRBJ2-3; abundance: -; d_gene: -; len: 15; v_gene: TRBV6-5; CDR3nt: TGTGCCAGCAGTTGGGGCGGTACTAGCACAGATACGCAGTATTTT; CDR3aa: CASSWGGTSTDTQYF
j_gene: TRBJ2-3; abundance: once; d_gene: TRBD2; len: 15; v_gene: TRBV5-1; CDR3nt: TGCGCCAGCAGCCGACTAGCGGGGGAGGTAGATACGCAGTATTTT; CDR3aa: CASSRLAGEVDTQYF
j_gene: TRBJ1-1; abundance: -; d_gene: -; len: 14; v_gene: TRBV27; CDR3nt: TGTGCCACAAAACAGGGTCTTATGAACACTGAAGCTTTCTTT; CDR3aa: CATKQGLMNTEAFF
j_gene: TRBJ2-7; abundance: -; d_gene: TRBD1; len: 15; v_gene: TRBV28; CDR3nt: TGTGCCAGCAGCGCCGCCGCGACAGGGAGTTACGAGCAGTACTTC; CDR3aa: CASSAAATGSYEQYF
j_gene: TRBJ1-3; abundance: few; d_gene: -; len: 14; v_gene: TRBV3-1/TRBV3-2; CDR3nt: TGTGCCAGCAGCACCGACAGTAGAAGAAACACCATATATTTT; CDR3aa: CASSTDSRRNTIYF
j_gene: TRBJ1-1; abundance: once; d_gene: -; len: 14; v_gene: TRBV3-1/TRBV3-2; CDR3nt: TGTGCCAGCAGCCAAGATATAGGGGACACTGAAGCTTTCTTT; CDR3aa: CASSQDIGDTEAFF